This T cell receptor (beta chain) was documented in a study of T cells in Graves' hyperthyroidism and ophthalmopathy. On the basis of clinical symptoms, serum thyroxine and TRAb, thyroid ultrasound and orbital computed tomography, diagnoses were made. Trimming shortened V by 4 bases and J by 0 bases, and 9 bases separated the two germline ends. CDR3 size: 14 residues. CDR1 is SGHVS, CDR2 FQNEAQ, per germline. RNA transcripts provided the source from which TCR beta CDR3 regions were amplified. Initially, a first-round RT-PCR of the TCR CDR3 employed the HTBI primer set. TCRdb re-derived calls from the multiplex PCR reads in MiXCR, one entry per CDR3 protein. This sample has 500,000 to 650,000 distinct CDR3 sequences, with roughly 45% found just once. This clonotype appeared once.

V gene TRBV7-8 combines with J gene TRBJ1-1; D gene uncertain. The specimen was peripheral blood or thyroid tissue (not recorded which). This TCR was recovered from an adult woman with Graves' disease, either hyperthyroidism or ophthalmopathy (not recorded which). The CDR3 here is CASSWQVMNTEAFF. Written as DNA, the CDR3 is TGTGCCAGCAGCTGGCAGGTAATGAACACTGAAGCTTTCTTT.